What follows is one T cell receptor (beta chain) and its context. This receptor's antigen is unknown. It has no much larger one-base neighbor in the sample; base qualities were not kept. The germline V gene (reference sequence) supplies CDR1 SGHKS and CDR2 YYEKEE. Trimming takes 0 bases from V and 3 bases from J, and the germline ends sit 6 bases apart. CDR3 length: 13 amino acids, cysteine to phenylalanine. The kept DNA is CDR3 alone, 39 bases in frame from the first base. The sample originates from a study of T cell responses to AZD1222 COVID-19 vaccine (dated by TCRdb to about 2021). About the investigation overall: AZD1222 recipients with second doses at about 4 weeks or about 12 weeks were pooled, because spike-specific TCR depth and breadth did not differ between schedules. TCR sequencing was performed for fewer than 250 trial participants, of whom some 200 were given two doses of AZD1222 and 26 were given two doses of MenACWY control vaccine. Enrollment into the trials was organized by age into subgroups of 18-55, 56-69 and 70-plus years, and those subgroups contained roughly 150, 30 and 60 TCR-sequenced participants, respectively.

The research as a whole found: Spike-specific TCR breadth and depth rose significantly after two AZD1222 doses compared with day 0 and with MenACWY recipients. The whole spike protein was spanned by vaccine-associated CD4 TCRs, and dominant responses were seen in regions 160-218 and 743-854. Conclusions about previously exposed vaccinees are limited, since just 6 or 7 AZD1222 recipients were seropositive for SARS-CoV-2 at baseline. Reportedly, close to half of the unique spike-specific TCRs recognized epitopes lying outside the regions that are mutated in the B.1.351 and B.1.1.7 variants. Participants were mostly white British, with more females than males. The authors suggested clonal diversity may have been underestimated. In the small 56-69-year group, the increase in depth fell short of significance, most likely because of low power. Because no samples from the day 14 peak response were available, repertoires could be characterized only after the peak T cell response.

The CDR3 regions of human TCRbeta chains were analyzed by immunosequencing. The study's own analysis went as follows. Repertoire TCRs were checked for matches against a reference library of SARS-CoV-2-specific TCRs that had been generated using the MIRA antigen-specificity platform. Breadth was defined as the fraction of unique TCRs that were SARS-CoV-2-associated, and depth was defined as the fraction of total T cells that were SARS-CoV-2-associated. Using the MIRA data, each spike-specific TCR was assigned both to the spike region to which the TCR was reactive and to a CD4 or CD8 class. Log10-transformed breadth and depth values were compared by one-way ANOVA with Sidak's multiple comparisons tests. TCRdb holds this immuneACCESS table with in-frame rearrangements only. Some clones are missing; in checked studies, unresolved V genes explain under half, and the rest has no known cause. The DNA was the basis for D and trimming; V, J and clone size are from that table. The sample table contains 100,000 or so clones; only one count was recorded for about 87% of them. 2.5% to 4% of the sample rests with the top ten.

The time point label here, explained by the study, means: baseline before first vaccination. Vaccinee samples were obtained from the UK trials COV001 and COV002, which included a single-blind randomized controlled phase 2/3 trial of AZD1222 (ChAdOx1 nCoV-19) in healthy adults. Trial participant PBMC samples were collected at day 0 and day 28 after the second dose for TCRbeta chain sequencing. This material consisted of peripheral blood, taken on day 0 of AZD1222 vaccination. The V gene is TRBV5-5 and the J gene is TRBJ2-5; TRBD2 is possibly the D segment (6 matching bases). This sequence originates from an adult in good health. Read as DNA, the sequence is TGTGCCAGCAGCTTGGGCGGGGAAGAGACCCAGTACTTC. Its translation is CASSLGGEETQYF. The full variable domain, completed from the reference TRBV5-5 and TRBJ2-5 proteins outside the CDR3, reads DAGVTQSPTHLIKTRGQQVTLRCSPISGHKSVSWYQQVLGQGPQFIFQYYEKEERGRGNFPDRFSARQFPNYSSELNVNALLLGDSALYLCASSLGGEETQYFGPGTRLLVL.